The 12 T cell receptor beta chains presented below share a single source sample, sequenced in a study of T cell responses to AZD1222 COVID-19 vaccine. TCRdb's table, derived via immunoSEQ multiplex PCR, lists solely in-frame clones and lacks some. Of some 120,000 clones in the sample, roughly 88% were seen once. The sample here was peripheral blood, taken on day 0 of AZD1222 vaccination. These receptors came from an adult in good health.

This rearrangement joins TRBV19 to TRBJ2-3, with D possibly matching TRBD2 (5 bases). Germline V gene data show CDR1 as LNHDA and CDR2 as SQIVND (reference sequence). The CDR3 is 15 amino acids. V gave up 4 bases and J gave up 1 base, with 12 bases separating them. The CDR3 DNA reads TGTGCCAGTAGTAGCCCGAGGGCGGGCACAGATACGCAGTATTTT. It translates to CASSSPRAGTDTQYF.

This chain connects TRBV11-2 to TRBJ2-7; 9 bases are a match to TRBD2. V was clipped by 4 bases and J by 0 bases; unmatched bases: 4. Germline values: CDR1 SGHAT, CDR2 FQNNGV. The CDR3 sequence is 15 residues long. The CDR3 sequence is CASSSTSGASYEQYF. The CDR3 nucleotides are TGTGCCAGCAGCTCGACTAGCGGAGCCTCCTACGAGCAGTACTTC.

The V and J genes are TRBV4-1 and TRBJ1-1; D remains unclear. V was trimmed by 4 bases and J by 0 bases, leaving 15 bases between them. The germline V gene encodes CDR1 MGHRA and CDR2 YSYEKL. The CDR3 loop spans 16 amino acids. The CDR3 sequence: CASSRDPRLMNTEAFF. In nucleotides, the CDR3 is TGCGCCAGCAGCCGCGATCCCAGGCTGATGAACACTGAAGCTTTCTTT.

This chain joins TRBV6-6 and TRBJ2-6; D could derive from TRBD1 or TRBD2 (7 bases each). Trimming shortened V by 5 bases and J by 0 bases, and 17 bases separated the two germline ends. Per germline, CDR1 MNHNY and CDR2 SVGAGI (reference sequence). The CDR3 consists of 18 residues. CDR3 protein: CASSPKRDSPSGANVLTF. The CDR3 DNA is TGTGCCAGCAGTCCAAAGCGGGACAGCCCCTCTGGGGCCAACGTCCTGACTTTC.

This chain connects TRBV4-1 to TRBJ2-2, with 10 bases identical to TRBD1. The V and J ends lost 6 bases and 1 base, in that order; junction bases with no gene match: 2. The CDR3 is 15 amino acids. CDR1 is MGHRA and CDR2 is YSYEKL in the germline V gene. The CDR3 DNA reads as TGCGCCAGCAGTAGGGACAGGGGGAACACCGGGGAGCTGTTTTTT. It encodes CASSRDRGNTGELFF.

The CDR3 region has the DNA TGCGCCAGCAGCCCCCAGAGAGCTAATGAAAAACTGTTTTTT. As protein: CASSPQRANEKLFF. The V call is TRBV4-1, the J call TRBJ1-4, with D unresolved. The CDR3 runs to 14 residues. Trimming took off 4 bases at V and 3 bases at J, with 9 bases between the two ends. Germline V gene lookup returns CDR1 MGHRA and CDR2 YSYEKL.

The V call is TRBV27, the J call TRBJ1-5; 7 bases are a match to TRBD1. V lost 5 bases, J lost 1 base, and 11 bases stayed unmatched. Germline values: CDR1 MNHEY, CDR2 SMNVEV (reference sequence). This CDR3 comprises 17 residues. The DNA for the CDR3 is TGTGCCAGCAGTCCAAGCGGGACAGTAGGGAGCAATCAGCCCCAGCATTTT. Protein sequence: CASSPSGTVGSNQPQHF.

The chain combines TRBV18 with TRBJ2-7; unclear D gene. CDR3 size: 14 residues. Germline loops: CDR1 KGHSH, CDR2 LQKENI. V was clipped by 6 bases and J by 1 base, with 13 bases between them. The CDR3 DNA follows: TGTGCCAGCTCCCTCGGACGGAGTTCCTACGAGCAGTACTTC. The encoded protein is CASSLGRSSYEQYF.

The chain carries TRBV10-3 and TRBJ2-7, with TRBD2 matching over 10 bases. CDR3 length equals 16 residues. The trim removed 2 bases at V and 0 bases at J, leaving 4 bases unmatched. Germline loops: CDR1 ENHRY, CDR2 SYGVKD. CDR3 in amino acids: CAISEEASGGSYEQYF. For the CDR3, the DNA is TGTGCCATCAGTGAGGAGGCTAGCGGGGGCTCCTACGAGCAGTACTTC.

V is TRBV5-1 and J is TRBJ1-1; possible D gene TRBD1, 5 bases. The germline CDR1 and CDR2 sequences are SGHRS and YFSETQ. V dropped 0 bases and J dropped 3 bases, with 9 bases sitting between them. The CDR3 loop spans 14 amino acids. CDR3 nucleotides: TGCGCCAGCAGCTTGGAAGGGGATGACACTGAAGCTTTCTTT. It codes for CASSLEGDDTEAFF.

The rearrangement joins TRBV19 to TRBJ1-5; D remains unclear. The CDR3 loop spans 13 amino acids. Germline values: CDR1 LNHDA, CDR2 SQIVND (reference sequence). Trimming removed 7 bases at V and 6 bases at J, with 13 bases between. For the CDR3, the DNA is TGTGCCAGTAACCAACGTGTAGGTCAGCCCCAGCATTTT. Amino acid sequence: CASNQRVGQPQHF.

The J gene is TRBJ1-4, the V gene TRBV5-4, with D possibly being TRBD1 (5 bases). In germline, CDR1 is SGHNT, CDR2 YYREEE (reference sequence). CDR3 size: 13 residues. Trimming removed 6 bases from V and 2 bases from J, with 8 bases in between. The CDR3 reads CASTQGTNEKLFF. The CDR3 region has the DNA TGTGCCAGCACCCAGGGCACTAATGAAAAACTGTTTTTT.